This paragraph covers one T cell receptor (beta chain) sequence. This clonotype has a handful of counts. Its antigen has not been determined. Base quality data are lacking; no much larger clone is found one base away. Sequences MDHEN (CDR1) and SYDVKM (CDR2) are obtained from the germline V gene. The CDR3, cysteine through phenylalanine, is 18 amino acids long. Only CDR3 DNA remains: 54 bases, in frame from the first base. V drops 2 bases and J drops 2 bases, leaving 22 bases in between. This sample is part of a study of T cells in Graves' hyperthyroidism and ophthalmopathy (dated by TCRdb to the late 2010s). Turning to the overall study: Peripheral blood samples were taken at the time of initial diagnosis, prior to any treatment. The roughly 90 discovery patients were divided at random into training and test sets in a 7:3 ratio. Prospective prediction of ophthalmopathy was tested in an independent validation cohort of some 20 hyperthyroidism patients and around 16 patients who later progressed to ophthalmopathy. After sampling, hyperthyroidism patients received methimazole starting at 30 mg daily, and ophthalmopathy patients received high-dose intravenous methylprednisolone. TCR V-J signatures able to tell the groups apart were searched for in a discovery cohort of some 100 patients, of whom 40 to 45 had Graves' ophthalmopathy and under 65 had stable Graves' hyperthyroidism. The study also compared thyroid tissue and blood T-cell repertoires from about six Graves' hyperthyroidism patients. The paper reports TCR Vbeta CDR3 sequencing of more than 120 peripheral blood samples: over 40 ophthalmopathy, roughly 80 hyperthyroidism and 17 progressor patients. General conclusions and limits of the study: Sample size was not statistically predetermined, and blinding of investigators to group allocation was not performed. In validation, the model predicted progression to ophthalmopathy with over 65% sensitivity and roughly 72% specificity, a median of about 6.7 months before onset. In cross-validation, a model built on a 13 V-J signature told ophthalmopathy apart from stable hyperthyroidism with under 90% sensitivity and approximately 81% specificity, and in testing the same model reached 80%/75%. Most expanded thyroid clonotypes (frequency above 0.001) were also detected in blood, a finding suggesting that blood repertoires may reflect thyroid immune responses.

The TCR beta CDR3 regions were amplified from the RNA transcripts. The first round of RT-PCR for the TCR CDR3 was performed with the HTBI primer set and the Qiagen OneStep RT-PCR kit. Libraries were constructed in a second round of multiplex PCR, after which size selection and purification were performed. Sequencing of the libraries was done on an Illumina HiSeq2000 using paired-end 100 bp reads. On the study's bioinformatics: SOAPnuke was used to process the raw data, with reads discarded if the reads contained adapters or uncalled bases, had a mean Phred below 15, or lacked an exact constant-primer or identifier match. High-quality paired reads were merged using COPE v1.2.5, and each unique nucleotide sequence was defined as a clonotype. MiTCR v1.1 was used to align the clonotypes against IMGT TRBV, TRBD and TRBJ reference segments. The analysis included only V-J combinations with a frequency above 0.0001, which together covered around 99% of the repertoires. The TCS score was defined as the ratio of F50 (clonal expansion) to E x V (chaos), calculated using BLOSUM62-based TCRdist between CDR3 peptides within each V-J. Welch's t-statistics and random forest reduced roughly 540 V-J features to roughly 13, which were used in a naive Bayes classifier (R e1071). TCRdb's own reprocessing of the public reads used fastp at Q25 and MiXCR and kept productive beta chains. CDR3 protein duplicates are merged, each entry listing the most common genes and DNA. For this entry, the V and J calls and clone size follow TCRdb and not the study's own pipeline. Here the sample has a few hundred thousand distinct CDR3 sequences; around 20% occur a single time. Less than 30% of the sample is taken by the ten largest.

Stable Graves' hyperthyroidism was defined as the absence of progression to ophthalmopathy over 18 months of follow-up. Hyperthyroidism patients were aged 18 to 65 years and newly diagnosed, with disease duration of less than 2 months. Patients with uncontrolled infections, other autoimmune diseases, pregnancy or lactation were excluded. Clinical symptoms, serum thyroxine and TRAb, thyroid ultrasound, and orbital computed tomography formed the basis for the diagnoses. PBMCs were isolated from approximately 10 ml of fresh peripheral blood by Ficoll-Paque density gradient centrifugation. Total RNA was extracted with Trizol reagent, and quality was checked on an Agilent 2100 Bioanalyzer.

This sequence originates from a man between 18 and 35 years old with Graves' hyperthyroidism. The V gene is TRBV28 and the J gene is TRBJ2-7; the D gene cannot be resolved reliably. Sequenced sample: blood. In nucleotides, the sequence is TGTGCCAGCAGTTTACCCCCCTCGTGGAGTTGGGCTACCTACGAGCAGTACTTC. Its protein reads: CASSLPPSWSWATYEQYF.